What follows is one TCR beta chain and its context. This sample is drawn from a study of radiation and T cells in renal cell carcinoma. Clones were read by immunoSEQ multiplex PCR, and TCRdb kept only the in-frame ones, dropping some. The table shows about 77,000 clones, with less than 85% occurring only once. Noted time point: blood 4 weeks post-SBRT, at nephrectomy. Treatment given: 15 Gy SBRT to primary tumor, nephrectomy 4 weeks later. J gave up 4 bases and V 2 bases, and 7 bases lay outside the gene matches. The CDR3 is made up of 16 amino acids. Germline assignment: CDR1 LGHNA and CDR2 YNFKEQ. The sequence came from a woman aged 60 to 75 with renal cell carcinoma. The chain employs TRBV4-2 and TRBJ1-4; TRBD1 matches at 7 bases. The material was blood, obtained from a patient whose treatment included radiotherapy and nephrectomy. CDR3 DNA sequence: TGTGCCAGCAGCCAATTTAGCGGACAGGATAATGAAAAACTGTTTTTT. Translating it yields CASSQFSGQDNEKLFF.